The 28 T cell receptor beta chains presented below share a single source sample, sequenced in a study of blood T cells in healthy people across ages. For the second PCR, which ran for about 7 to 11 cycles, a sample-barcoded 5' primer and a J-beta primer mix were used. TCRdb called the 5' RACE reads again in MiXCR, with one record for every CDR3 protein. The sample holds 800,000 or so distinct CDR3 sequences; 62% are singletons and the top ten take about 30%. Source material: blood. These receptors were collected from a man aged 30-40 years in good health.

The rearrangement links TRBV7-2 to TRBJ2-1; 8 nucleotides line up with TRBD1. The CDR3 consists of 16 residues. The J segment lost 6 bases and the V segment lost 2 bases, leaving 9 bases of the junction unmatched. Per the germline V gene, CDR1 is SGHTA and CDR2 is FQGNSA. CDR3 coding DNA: TGTGCCAGCAGCTTAAGAGGACAGGGATGGGTCAATGAGCAGTTCTTC. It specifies CASSLRGQGWVNEQFF.

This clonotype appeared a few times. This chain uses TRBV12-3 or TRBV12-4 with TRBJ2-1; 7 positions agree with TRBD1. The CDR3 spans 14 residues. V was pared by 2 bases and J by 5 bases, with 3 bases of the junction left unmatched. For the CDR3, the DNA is TGTGCCAGCAGTTTAACAGGGGTTGACAATGAGCAGTTCTTC. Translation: CASSLTGVDNEQFF.

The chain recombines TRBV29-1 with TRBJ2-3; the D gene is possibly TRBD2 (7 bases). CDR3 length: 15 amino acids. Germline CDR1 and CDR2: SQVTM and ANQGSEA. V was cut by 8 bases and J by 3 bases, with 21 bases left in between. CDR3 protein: CSTETGGARTDTQYF. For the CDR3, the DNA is TGCAGCACCGAGACGGGGGGCGCGCGGACAGATACGCAGTATTTT.

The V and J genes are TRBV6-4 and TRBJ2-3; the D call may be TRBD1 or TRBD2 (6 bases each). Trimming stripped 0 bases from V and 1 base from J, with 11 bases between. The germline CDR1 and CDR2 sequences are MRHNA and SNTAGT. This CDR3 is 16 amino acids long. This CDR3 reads CASSDSVGGGTDTQYF. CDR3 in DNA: TGTGCCAGCAGTGACTCGGTGGGGGGCGGCACAGATACGCAGTATTTT.

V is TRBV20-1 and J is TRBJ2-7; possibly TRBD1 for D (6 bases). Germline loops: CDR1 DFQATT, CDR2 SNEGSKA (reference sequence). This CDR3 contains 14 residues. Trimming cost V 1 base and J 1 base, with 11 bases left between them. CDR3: CSARGTARSYEQYF. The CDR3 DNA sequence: TGCAGTGCTAGAGGGACAGCCCGATCCTACGAGCAGTACTTC.

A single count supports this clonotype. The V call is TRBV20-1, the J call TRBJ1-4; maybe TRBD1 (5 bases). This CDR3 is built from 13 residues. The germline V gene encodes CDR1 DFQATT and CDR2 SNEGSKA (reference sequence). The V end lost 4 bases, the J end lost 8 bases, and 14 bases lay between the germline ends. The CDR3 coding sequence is TGCAGTGCTATTCAGGGAGGGGAAGAAAAACTGTTTTTT. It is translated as CSAIQGGEEKLFF.

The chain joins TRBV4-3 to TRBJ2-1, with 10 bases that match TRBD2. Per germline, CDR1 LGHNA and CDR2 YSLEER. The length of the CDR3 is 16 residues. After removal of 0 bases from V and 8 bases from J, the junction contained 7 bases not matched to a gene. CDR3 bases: TGCGCCAGCAGCCAAGATGATAGCGGGGGGTGGGATGAGCAGTTCTTC. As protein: CASSQDDSGGWDEQFF.

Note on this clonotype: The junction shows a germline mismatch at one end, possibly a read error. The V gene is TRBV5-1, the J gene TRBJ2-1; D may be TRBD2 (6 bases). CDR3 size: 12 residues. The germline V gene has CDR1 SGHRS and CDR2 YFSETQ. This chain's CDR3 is CASSFESREQCF. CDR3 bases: TGCGCCAGCAGCTTTGAGTCACGGGAGCAGTGCTTC.

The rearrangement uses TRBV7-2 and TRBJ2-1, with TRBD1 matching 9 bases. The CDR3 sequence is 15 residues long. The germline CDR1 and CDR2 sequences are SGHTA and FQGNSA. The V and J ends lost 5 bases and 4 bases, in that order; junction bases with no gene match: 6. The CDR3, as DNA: TGTGCCAGCAGCCGGACAGGGGATAATTACAATGAGCAGTTCTTC. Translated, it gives CASSRTGDNYNEQFF.

As DNA, the CDR3 is TGTGCCAGCGGGGTAAACGGACAGGGAGCAGATACGCAGTATTTT. Amino acids: CASGVNGQGADTQYF. V and J are TRBV21-1 and TRBJ2-3; TRBD1 is taken as the D call from the table, unchecked against the DNA. TRBV21-1 is given as a pseudogene. CDR3 length: 15 residues.

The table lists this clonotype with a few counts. The CDR3 sequence: CASSQGQGVEQYF. The CDR3 DNA sequence: TGTGCCAGCAGTCAGGGACAGGGGGTCGAGCAGTACTTC. The chain joins TRBV6-6 to TRBJ2-7, with 11 bases lining up with TRBD1. The germline V gene encodes CDR1 MNHNY and CDR2 SVGAGI (reference sequence). This CDR3 region has 13 residues. Germline trimming cut 5 bases from V and 6 bases from J; bases unmatched to any gene: 3.

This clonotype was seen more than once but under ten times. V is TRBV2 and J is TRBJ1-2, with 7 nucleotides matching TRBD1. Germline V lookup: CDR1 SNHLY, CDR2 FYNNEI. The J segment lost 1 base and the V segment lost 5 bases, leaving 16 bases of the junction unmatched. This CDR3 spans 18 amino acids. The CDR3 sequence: CASSSTGRKQDFNYGYTF. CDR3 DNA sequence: TGTGCCAGCAGTTCGACAGGGAGAAAGCAAGATTTTAACTATGGCTACACCTTC.

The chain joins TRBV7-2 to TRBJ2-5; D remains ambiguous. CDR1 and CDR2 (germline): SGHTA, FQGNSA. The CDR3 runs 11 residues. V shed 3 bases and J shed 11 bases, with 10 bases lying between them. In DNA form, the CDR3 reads TGTGCCAGCAGCTTCCGAGGAAAGCAGTACTTC. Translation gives CASSFRGKQYF.

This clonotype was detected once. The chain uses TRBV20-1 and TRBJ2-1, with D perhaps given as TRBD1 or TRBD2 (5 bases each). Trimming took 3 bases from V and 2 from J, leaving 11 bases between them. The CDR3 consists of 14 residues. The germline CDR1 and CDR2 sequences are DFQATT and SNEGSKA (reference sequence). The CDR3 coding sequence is TGCAGTGCTAGGGGACGTAGGACCTACAATGAGCAGTTCTTC. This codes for CSARGRRTYNEQFF.

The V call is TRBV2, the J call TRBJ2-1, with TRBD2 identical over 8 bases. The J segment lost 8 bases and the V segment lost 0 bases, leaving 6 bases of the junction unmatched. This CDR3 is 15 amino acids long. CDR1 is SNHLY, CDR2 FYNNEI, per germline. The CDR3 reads CASSEAWTSNDEQFF. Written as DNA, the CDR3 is TGTGCCAGCAGTGAAGCTTGGACTAGCAATGATGAGCAGTTCTTC.

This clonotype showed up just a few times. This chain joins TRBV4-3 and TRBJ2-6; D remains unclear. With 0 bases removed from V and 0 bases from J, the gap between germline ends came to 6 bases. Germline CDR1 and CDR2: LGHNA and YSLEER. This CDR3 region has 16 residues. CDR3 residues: CASSQDRASGANVLTF. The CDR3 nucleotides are TGCGCCAGCAGCCAAGATAGGGCCTCTGGGGCCAACGTCCTGACTTTC.

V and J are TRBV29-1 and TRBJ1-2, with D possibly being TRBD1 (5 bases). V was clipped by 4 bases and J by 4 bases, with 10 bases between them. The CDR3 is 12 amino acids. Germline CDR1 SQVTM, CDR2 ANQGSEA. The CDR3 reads CSVGGTSYGYTF. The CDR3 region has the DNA TGCAGCGTTGGCGGGACTTCCTATGGCTACACCTTC.

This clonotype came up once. The CDR3 DNA reads as TGTGCCAGCAGTTTAATGGGCCGGGTAGCGGGGGGCTCCTACAATGAGCAGTACTTC. It yields the protein CASSLMGRVAGGSYNEQYF. The rearrangement links TRBV28 to TRBJ2-1, with 10 bases aligning to TRBD2. The assigned J gene may be wrong: the sequence end matches TRBJ2-7 better. In germline, CDR1 is MDHEN, CDR2 SYDVKM. The CDR3 sequence is 19 residues long.

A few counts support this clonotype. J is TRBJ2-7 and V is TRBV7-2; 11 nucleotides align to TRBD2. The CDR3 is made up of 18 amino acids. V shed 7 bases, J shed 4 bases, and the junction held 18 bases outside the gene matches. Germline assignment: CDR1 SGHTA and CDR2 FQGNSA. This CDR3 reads CASTLGGGMGLAAYEQYF. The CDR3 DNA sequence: TGTGCCAGCACCCTAGGGGGGGGGATGGGACTAGCGGCATACGAGCAGTACTTC.

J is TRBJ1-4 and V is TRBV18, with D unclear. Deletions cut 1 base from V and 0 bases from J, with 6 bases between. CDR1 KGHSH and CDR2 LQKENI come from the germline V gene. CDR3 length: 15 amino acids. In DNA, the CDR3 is TGTGCCAGCTCACCACTCCCCGCAACTAATGAAAAACTGTTTTTT. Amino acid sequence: CASSPLPATNEKLFF.

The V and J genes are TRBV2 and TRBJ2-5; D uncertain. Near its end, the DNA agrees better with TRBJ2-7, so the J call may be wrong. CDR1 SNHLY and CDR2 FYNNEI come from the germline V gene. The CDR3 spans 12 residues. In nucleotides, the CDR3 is TGTGCCAGCATGAAGGGAACGAACGAGCAGTACTTC. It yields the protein CASMKGTNEQYF.

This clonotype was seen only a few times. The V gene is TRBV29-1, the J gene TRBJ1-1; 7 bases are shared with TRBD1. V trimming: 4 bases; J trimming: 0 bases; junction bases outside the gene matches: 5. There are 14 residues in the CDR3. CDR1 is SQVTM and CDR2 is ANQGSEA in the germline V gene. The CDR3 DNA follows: TGCAGCGTTGCGGGACAGAGATTGAACACTGAAGCTTTCTTT. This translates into CSVAGQRLNTEAFF. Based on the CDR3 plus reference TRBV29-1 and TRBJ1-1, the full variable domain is SAVISQKPSRDICQRGTSLTIQCQVDSQVTMMFWYRQQPGQSLTLIATANQGSEATYESGFVIDKFPISRPNLTFSTLTVSNMSPEDSSIYLCSVAGQRLNTEAFFGQGTRLTVV.

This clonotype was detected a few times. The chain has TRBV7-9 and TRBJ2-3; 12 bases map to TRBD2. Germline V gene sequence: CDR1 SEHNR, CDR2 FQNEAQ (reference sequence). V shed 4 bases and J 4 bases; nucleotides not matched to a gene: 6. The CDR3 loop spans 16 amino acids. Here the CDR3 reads CASSSWTSGDADTQYF. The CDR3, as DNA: TGTGCCAGCAGCTCCTGGACTAGCGGGGATGCAGATACGCAGTATTTT. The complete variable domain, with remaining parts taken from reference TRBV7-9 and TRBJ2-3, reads DTGVSQNPRHKITKRGQNVTFRCDPISEHNRLYWYRQTLGQGPEFLTYFQNEAQLEKSRLLSDRFSAERPKGSFSTLEIQRTEQGDSAMYLCASSSWTSGDADTQYFGPGTRLTVL.

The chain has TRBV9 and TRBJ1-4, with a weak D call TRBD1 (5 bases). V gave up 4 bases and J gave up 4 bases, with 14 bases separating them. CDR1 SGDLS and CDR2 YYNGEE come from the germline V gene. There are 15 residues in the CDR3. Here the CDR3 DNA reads TGTGCCAGCAGCTCCGGGTTGAGGGGTAATGAAAAACTGTTTTTT. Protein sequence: CASSSGLRGNEKLFF.

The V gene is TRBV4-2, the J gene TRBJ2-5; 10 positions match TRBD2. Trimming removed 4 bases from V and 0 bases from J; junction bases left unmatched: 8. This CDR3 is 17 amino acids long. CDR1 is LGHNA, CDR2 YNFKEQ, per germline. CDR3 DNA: TGTGCCAGCAGCCCATACCTAAGCGGGGGGGACCAAGAGACCCAGTACTTC. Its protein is CASSPYLSGGDQETQYF.

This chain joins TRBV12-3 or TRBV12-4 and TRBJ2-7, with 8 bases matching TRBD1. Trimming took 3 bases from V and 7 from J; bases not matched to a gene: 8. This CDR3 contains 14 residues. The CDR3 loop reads CASSFGQGAGEQYF. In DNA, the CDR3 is TGTGCCAGCAGTTTTGGGCAGGGGGCGGGGGAGCAGTACTTC.

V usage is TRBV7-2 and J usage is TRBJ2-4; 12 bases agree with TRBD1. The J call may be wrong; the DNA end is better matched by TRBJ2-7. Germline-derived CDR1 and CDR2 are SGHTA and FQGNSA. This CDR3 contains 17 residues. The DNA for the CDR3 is TGTGCCAGCAGTTTTGCGAATCGGGACAGGGGGCTGGACGAGCAGTACTTC. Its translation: CASSFANRDRGLDEQYF.

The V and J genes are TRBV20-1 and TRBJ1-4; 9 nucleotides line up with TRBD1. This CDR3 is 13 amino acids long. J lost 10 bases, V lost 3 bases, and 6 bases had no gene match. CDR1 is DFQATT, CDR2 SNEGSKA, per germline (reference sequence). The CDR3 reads CSASLTGGGKLFF. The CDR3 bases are TGCAGTGCTAGTTTAACAGGGGGCGGAAAACTGTTTTTT.